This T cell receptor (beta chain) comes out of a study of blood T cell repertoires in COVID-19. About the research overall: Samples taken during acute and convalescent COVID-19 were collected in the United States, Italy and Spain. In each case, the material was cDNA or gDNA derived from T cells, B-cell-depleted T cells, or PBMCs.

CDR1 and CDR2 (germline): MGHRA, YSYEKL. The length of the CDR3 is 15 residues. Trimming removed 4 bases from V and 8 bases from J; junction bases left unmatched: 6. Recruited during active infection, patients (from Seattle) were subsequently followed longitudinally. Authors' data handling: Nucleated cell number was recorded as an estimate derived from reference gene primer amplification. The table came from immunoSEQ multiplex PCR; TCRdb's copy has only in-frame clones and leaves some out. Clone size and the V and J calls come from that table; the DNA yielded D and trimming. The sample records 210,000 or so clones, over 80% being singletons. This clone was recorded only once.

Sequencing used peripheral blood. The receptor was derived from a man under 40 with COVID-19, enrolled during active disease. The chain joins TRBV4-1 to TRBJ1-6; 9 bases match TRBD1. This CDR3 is CASSRYRGQDSPLHF. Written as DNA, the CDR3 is TGCGCCAGCAGCCGCTACAGGGGGCAGGATTCACCCCTCCACTTT.